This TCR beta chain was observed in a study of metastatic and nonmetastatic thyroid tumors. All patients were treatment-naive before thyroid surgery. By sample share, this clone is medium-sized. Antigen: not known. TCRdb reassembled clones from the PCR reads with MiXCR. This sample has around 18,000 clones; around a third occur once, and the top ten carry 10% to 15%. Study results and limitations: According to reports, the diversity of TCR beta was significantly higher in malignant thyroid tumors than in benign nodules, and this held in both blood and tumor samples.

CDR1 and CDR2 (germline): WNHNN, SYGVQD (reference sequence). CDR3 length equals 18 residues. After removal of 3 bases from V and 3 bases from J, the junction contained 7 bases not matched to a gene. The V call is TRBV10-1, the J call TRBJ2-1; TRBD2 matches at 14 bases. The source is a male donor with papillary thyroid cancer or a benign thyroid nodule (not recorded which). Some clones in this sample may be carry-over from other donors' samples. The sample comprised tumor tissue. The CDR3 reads CASSDPSGTSGGYNEQFF. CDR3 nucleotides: TGCGCCAGCAGTGACCCATCCGGGACTAGCGGGGGCTACAATGAGCAGTTCTTC.